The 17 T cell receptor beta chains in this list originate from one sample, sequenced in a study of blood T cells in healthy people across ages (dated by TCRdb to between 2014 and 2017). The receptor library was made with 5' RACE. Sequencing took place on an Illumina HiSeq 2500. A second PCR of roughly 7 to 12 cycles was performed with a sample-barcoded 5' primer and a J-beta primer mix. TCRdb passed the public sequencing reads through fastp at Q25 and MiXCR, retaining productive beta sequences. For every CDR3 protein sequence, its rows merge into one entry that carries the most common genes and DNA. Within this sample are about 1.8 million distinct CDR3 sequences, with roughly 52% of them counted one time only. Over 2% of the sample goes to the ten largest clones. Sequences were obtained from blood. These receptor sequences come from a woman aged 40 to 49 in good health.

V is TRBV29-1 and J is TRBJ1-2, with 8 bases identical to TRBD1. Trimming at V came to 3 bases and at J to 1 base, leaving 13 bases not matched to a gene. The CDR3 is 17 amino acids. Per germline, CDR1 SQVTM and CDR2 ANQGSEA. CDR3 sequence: CSVDDSRTGRFNYGYTF. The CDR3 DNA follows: TGCAGCGTTGATGATTCCCGGACAGGGCGATTTAACTATGGCTACACCTTC.

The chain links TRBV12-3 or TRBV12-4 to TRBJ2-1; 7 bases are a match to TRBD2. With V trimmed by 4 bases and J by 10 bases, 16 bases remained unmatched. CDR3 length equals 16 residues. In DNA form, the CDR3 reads TGTGCCAGCAGTTCTTGGGGGGGAGGTGGGGTGGGCGAGCAGTTCTTC. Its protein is CASSSWGGGGVGEQFF.

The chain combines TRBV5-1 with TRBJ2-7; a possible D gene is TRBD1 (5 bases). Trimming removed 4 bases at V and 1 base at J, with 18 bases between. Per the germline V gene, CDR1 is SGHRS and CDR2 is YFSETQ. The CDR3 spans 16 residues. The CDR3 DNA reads TGCGCCAGCAGCACCGAATGGGCAGGGATTTCCTACGAGCAGTACTTC. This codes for CASSTEWAGISYEQYF.

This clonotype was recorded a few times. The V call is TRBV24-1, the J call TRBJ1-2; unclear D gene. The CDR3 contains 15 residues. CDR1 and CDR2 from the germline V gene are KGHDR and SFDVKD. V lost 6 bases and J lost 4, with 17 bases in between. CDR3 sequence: CATSSGGLRTYGYTF. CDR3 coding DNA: TGTGCCACCAGTTCAGGAGGTTTACGAACCTATGGCTACACCTTC.

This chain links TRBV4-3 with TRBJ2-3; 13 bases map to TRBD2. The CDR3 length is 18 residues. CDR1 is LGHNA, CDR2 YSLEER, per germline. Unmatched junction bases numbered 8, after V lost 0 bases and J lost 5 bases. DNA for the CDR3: TGCGCCAGCAGCCAAGATCGCACTAGCGGGGGGGCTGGAGATACGCAGTATTTT. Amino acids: CASSQDRTSGGAGDTQYF.

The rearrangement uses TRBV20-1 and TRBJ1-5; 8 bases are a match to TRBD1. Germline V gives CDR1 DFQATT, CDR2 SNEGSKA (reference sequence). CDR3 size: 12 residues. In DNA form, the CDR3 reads TGCAGCCTAGGACAGGGAAATCAGCCCCAGCATTTT. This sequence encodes CSLGQGNQPQHF.

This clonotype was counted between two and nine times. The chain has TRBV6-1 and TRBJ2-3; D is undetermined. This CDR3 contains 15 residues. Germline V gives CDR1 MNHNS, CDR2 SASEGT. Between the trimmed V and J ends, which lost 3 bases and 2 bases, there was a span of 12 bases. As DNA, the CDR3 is TGTGCCAGCAGTGAGGTGTGGAGAGACACAGATACGCAGTATTTT. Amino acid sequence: CASSEVWRDTDTQYF.

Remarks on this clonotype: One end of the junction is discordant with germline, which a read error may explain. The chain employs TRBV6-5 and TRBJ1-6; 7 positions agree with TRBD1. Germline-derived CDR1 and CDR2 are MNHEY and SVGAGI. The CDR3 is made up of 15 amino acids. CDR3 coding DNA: TGTGCCAGCAGTGACTCTAACAGGGGTAATTCACCCCTCCACTTT. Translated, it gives CASSDSNRGNSPLHF.

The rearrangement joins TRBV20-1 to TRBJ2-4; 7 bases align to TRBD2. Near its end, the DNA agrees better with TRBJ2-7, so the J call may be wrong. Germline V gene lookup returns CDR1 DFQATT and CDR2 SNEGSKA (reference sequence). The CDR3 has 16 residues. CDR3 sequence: CSARFPGGDFIYEQYF. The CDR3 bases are TGCAGTGCTAGATTCCCTGGGGGGGACTTTATCTACGAGCAGTACTTC.

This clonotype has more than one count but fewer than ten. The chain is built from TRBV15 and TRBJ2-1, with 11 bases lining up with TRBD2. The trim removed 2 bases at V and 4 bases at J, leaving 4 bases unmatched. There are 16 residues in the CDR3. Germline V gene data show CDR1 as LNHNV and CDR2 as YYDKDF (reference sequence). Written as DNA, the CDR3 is TGTGCCACCAGCAGAAAGACTAGCGGGGCTTACAATGAGCAGTTCTTC. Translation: CATSRKTSGAYNEQFF.

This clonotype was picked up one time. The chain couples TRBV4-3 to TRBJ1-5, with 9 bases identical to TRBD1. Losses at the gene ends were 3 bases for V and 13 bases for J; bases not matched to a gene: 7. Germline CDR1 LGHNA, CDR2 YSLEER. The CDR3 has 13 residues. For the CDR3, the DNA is TGCGCCAGCAGCCACGACAGGGGGGACGCTCAGCATTTT. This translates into CASSHDRGDAQHF.

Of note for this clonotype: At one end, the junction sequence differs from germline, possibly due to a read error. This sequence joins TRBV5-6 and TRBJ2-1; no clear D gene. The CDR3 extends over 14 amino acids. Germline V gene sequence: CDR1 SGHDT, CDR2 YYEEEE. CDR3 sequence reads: CASSSKNAYDEQFF. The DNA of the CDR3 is TGTGCCAGCAGCTCGAAGAATGCCTACGATGAGCAGTTCTTC.

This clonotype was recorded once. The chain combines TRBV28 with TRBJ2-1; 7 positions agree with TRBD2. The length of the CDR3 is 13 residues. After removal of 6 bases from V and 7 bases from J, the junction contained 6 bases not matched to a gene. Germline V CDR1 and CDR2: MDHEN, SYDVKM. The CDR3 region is CASRMNGGNEQFF. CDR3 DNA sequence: TGTGCCAGCAGGATGAACGGGGGGAATGAGCAGTTCTTC.

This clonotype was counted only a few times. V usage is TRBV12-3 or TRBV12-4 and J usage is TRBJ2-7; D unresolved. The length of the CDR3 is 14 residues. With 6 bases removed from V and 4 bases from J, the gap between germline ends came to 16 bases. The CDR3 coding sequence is TGTGCCAGCAGCCCCGGAGCTGTGGGTTACGAGCAGTACTTC. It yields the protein CASSPGAVGYEQYF.

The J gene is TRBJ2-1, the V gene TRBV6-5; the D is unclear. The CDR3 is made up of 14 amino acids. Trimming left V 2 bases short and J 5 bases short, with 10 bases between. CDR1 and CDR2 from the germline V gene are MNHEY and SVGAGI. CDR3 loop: CASSYTSINNEQFF. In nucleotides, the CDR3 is TGTGCCAGCAGTTACACCAGCATAAACAATGAGCAGTTCTTC.

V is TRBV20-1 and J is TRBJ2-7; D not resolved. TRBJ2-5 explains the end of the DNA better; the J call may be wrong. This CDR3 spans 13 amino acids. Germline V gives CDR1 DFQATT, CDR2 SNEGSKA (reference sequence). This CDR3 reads CSASRTAEETQYF. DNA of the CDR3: TGCAGTGCTTCTAGGACCGCGGAGGAGACCCAGTACTTC.

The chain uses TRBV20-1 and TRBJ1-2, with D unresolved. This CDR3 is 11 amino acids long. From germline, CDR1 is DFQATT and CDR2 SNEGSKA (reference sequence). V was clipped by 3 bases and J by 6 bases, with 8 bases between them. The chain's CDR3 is CSASGDHGYTF. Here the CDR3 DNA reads TGCAGTGCTAGCGGAGACCATGGCTACACCTTC.